Shown below are 19 T cell receptor beta chains from a single sample sequenced in a study of blood T cell repertoires in COVID-19. The method was immunoSEQ multiplex PCR; TCRdb's version includes in-frame clones alone and lacks a portion of them. The sample has approximately 220,000 clones, about four fifths seen once. The material sequenced was peripheral blood. The receptors come from a woman aged 50 to 60 with acute or convalescent COVID-19.

The chain recombines TRBV28 with TRBJ1-1; 9 nucleotides line up with TRBD1. In germline, CDR1 is MDHEN, CDR2 SYDVKM. V shed 7 bases, J shed 3 bases, and the junction held 3 bases outside the gene matches. This CDR3 has 13 residues. Here the CDR3 reads CASIRQGDTEAFF. The CDR3 DNA sequence: TGTGCCAGCATTAGACAGGGGGACACTGAAGCTTTCTTT.

The chain carries TRBV28 and TRBJ2-1; D is ambiguous. This CDR3 is built from 16 residues. Looked up from germline, CDR1 is MDHEN and CDR2 is SYDVKM. The V end lost 3 bases, the J end lost 0 bases, and 12 bases lay between the germline ends. In DNA form, the CDR3 reads TGTGCCAGCAGTTTCGGGTCCATTCGCTCCTACAATGAGCAGTTCTTC. Translation gives CASSFGSIRSYNEQFF. Drawing the rest from reference TRBV28 and TRBJ2-1, the complete variable domain is DVKVTQSSRYLVKRTGEKVFLECVQDMDHENMFWYRQDPGLGLRLIYFSYDVKMKEKGDIPEGYSVSREKKERFSLILESASTNQTSMYLCASSFGSIRSYNEQFFGPGTRLTVL.

The J gene is TRBJ2-3, the V gene TRBV7-3; 12 bases agree with TRBD1. CDR1 is SGHTA, CDR2 FQGTGA, per germline. This CDR3 comprises 15 residues. After removal of 5 bases from V and 6 bases from J, the junction contained 6 bases not matched to a gene. The CDR3 region is CASSPGQGAWDTQYF. CDR3 DNA: TGTGCCAGCAGCCCGGGACAGGGGGCGTGGGATACGCAGTATTTT. Full variable domain (missing parts from reference TRBV7-3 and TRBJ2-3): GAGVSQTPSNKVTEKGKYVELRCDPISGHTALYWYRQSLGQGPEFLIYFQGTGAADDSGLPNDRFFAVRPEGSVSTLKIQRTERGDSAVYLCASSPGQGAWDTQYFGPGTRLTVL.

The genes are TRBV28 and TRBJ2-7; D unclear. The CDR3 consists of 15 residues. Trimming removed 4 bases from V and 2 bases from J, with 15 bases in between. In germline, CDR1 is MDHEN, CDR2 SYDVKM. CDR3 loop: CASSSPHGGPYEQYF. As DNA, the CDR3 is TGTGCCAGCAGTTCGCCCCACGGCGGTCCCTACGAGCAGTACTTC.

The chain recombines TRBV5-4 with TRBJ2-3; 9 bases agree with TRBD2. V gave up 4 bases and J gave up 4 bases; unmatched junction bases: 4. The CDR3 length is 14 residues. The germline V gene has CDR1 SGHNT and CDR2 YYREEE (reference sequence). CDR3 in amino acids: CASSTLAGADTQYF. The CDR3 DNA reads as TGTGCCAGCAGCACCTTAGCGGGAGCAGATACGCAGTATTTT.

V and J are TRBV10-1 and TRBJ2-7; TRBD1 matches at 9 bases. J gave up 3 bases and V 6 bases, and 9 bases lay outside the gene matches. The germline CDR1 and CDR2 sequences are WNHNN and SYGVQD (reference sequence). The CDR3 is 15 residues long. The CDR3 DNA follows: TGCGCCAGCAGCGGCGGGACAGGGAAAAACTACGAGCAGTACTTC. It is translated as CASSGGTGKNYEQYF.

This chain uses TRBV5-4 with TRBJ2-1, with 7 nucleotides matching TRBD2. The J segment lost 8 bases and the V segment lost 4 bases, leaving 12 bases of the junction unmatched. Germline V lookup: CDR1 SGHNT, CDR2 YYREEE (reference sequence). The CDR3 extends over 15 amino acids. The CDR3 region is CASSKGTIRSDEQFF. Here the CDR3 DNA reads TGTGCCAGCAGCAAGGGGACTATCCGGTCGGATGAGCAGTTCTTC. The full variable domain, its missing parts supplied by reference TRBV5-4 and TRBJ2-1, is ETGVTQSPTHLIKTRGQQVTLRCSSQSGHNTVSWYQQALGQGPQFIFQYYREEENGRGNFPPRFSGLQFPNYSSELNVNALELDDSALYLCASSKGTIRSDEQFFGPGTRLTVL.

A word on this clone: A read error may account for a junction end that differs from germline. The rearrangement uses TRBV9 and TRBJ2-5; TRBD1 is a possible D gene (7 bases). The CDR3 runs 16 residues. CDR1 is SGDLS, CDR2 YYNGEE, per germline. CDR3 amino acids: CAGSVGGGGKKETQYF. CDR3 in DNA: TGTGCCGGCAGCGTAGGAGGGGGCGGAAAGAAAGAGACCCAGTACTTC.

This chain links TRBV20-1 with TRBJ2-1; 10 nucleotides align to TRBD2. The J segment lost 8 bases and the V segment lost 3 bases, leaving 7 bases of the junction unmatched. CDR1 and CDR2 (germline): DFQATT, SNEGSKA (reference sequence). There are 14 residues in the CDR3. CDR3 DNA sequence: TGCAGTGCTAGTGTGGCTAGCGGGAGTGATGAGCAGTTCTTC. Its protein is CSASVASGSDEQFF.

The V and J genes are TRBV25-1 and TRBJ2-2; tentative D call: TRBD2 (5 bases). The CDR3 loop spans 15 amino acids. The V and J ends lost 2 bases and 2 bases respectively, with 9 bases between them. The germline CDR1 and CDR2 sequences are MGHDK and SYGVNS. The CDR3, as DNA: TGTGCCAGCAGTGAAACCAGGACTAACACCGGGGAGCTGTTTTTT. This encodes CASSETRTNTGELFF.

CDR3 nucleotide sequence: TGTGCCAGCAGCTTAGTGGCCGGGATTCCGAGCTCCAATGAGCAGTTCTTC. Translated, it gives CASSLVAGIPSSNEQFF. This sequence joins TRBV7-9 and TRBJ2-1, with a weak D call TRBD2 (5 bases). V dropped 1 base and J dropped 6 bases, with 19 bases sitting between them. This CDR3 is built from 17 residues. Germline loops: CDR1 SEHNR, CDR2 FQNEAQ (reference sequence).

The rearrangement joins TRBV27 to TRBJ1-2; D is undetermined. CDR3 size: 13 residues. Between the trimmed V and J ends, which lost 3 bases and 3 bases, there was a span of 8 bases. CDR1 MNHEY and CDR2 SMNVEV come from the germline V gene (reference sequence). The CDR3 is CASSFGQHYGYTF. CDR3 DNA: TGTGCCAGCAGTTTTGGGCAGCACTATGGCTACACCTTC.

J is TRBJ2-1 and V is TRBV5-1; D possibly corresponds to TRBD2 (6 bases). The V end lost 4 bases, the J end lost 10 bases, and 21 bases lay between the germline ends. Looked up from germline, CDR1 is SGHRS and CDR2 is YFSETQ. The CDR3 loop spans 15 amino acids. Here the CDR3 DNA reads TGCGCCAGCAGCCCCCTCGGTGGGCTAGCGTACGAGCAGTTCTTC. This translates into CASSPLGGLAYEQFF. Combining the CDR3 with reference TRBV5-1 and TRBJ2-1 gives the whole variable domain KAGVTQTPRYLIKTRGQQVTLSCSPISGHRSVSWYQQTPGQGLQFLFEYFSETQRNKGNFPGRFSGRQFSNSRSEMNVSTLELGDSALYLCASSPLGGLAYEQFFGPGTRLTVL.

This chain joins TRBV2 and TRBJ1-5; tentative D call: TRBD1 (6 bases). Trimming removed 8 bases at V and 4 bases at J, with 21 bases between. CDR3 size: 16 residues. The germline CDR1 and CDR2 sequences are SNHLY and FYNNEI. The CDR3 DNA sequence: TGTGCCAGCCTCAGGGGAGGGGTTGGTGGGAATCAGCCCCAGCATTTT. It is translated as CASLRGGVGGNQPQHF.

The J gene is TRBJ2-7, the V gene TRBV14; D may be TRBD2 (5 bases). V lost 4 bases, J lost 6 bases, and 7 bases lay in between. Germline CDR1 is SGHDN and CDR2 is FVKESK. CDR3 length: 11 amino acids. This CDR3 is CASSPRGEQYF. DNA of the CDR3: TGTGCCAGCAGCCCCCGGGGCGAGCAGTACTTC.

This clone was seen many times. The V call is TRBV9, the J call TRBJ2-4, with unresolved D. Trimming left V 4 bases short and J 6 bases short, with 14 bases between. The CDR3 consists of 14 residues. Germline CDR1 and CDR2: SGDLS and YYNGEE. The CDR3, as DNA: TGTGCCAGCAGCCCCCAGGTCGGTGGAAACATTCAGTACTTC. This sequence encodes CASSPQVGGNIQYF.

The CDR3, as DNA: TGTGCCAGCAGTGAAACGGCTGGCGGCCGAGGGTCCTACGAGCAGTACTTC. It translates to CASSETAGGRGSYEQYF. This chain connects TRBV2 to TRBJ2-7; tentatively, D is TRBD2 (5 bases). CDR1 is SNHLY, CDR2 FYNNEI, per germline. The germline V and J ends were trimmed by 2 bases and 1 base, with 18 bases remaining between them. The CDR3 consists of 17 residues. The variable domain in full, with the rest retrieved from reference TRBV2 and TRBJ2-7, is EPEVTQTPSHQVTQMGQEVILRCVPISNHLYFYWYRQILGQKVEFLVSFYNNEISEKSEIFDDQFSVERPDGSNFTLKIRSTKLEDSAMYFCASSETAGGRGSYEQYFGPGTRLTVT.

CDR3 region: CASSQTSGVYNEQFF. The CDR3 DNA sequence: TGTGCCAGCAGCCAAACAAGCGGAGTATACAATGAGCAGTTCTTC. V and J are TRBV3-1 (or the pseudogene TRBV3-2) and TRBJ2-1; D may be TRBD2 (5 bases). Germline-derived CDR1 and CDR2 are LGHDT and YNNKEL (reference sequence). This CDR3 spans 15 amino acids. Trimming shortened V by 2 bases and J by 4 bases, and 12 bases separated the two germline ends.

The rearrangement links TRBV5-7 to TRBJ2-1, with D perhaps matching TRBD2 (6 bases). TRBV5-7 is an open reading frame, and its role is uncertain. Between the trimmed V and J ends, which lost 4 bases and 5 bases, there was a span of 16 bases. The CDR3 extends over 15 amino acids. CDR3 region: CASSPFLALNNEQFF. Here the CDR3 DNA reads TGTGCCAGCAGCCCATTCCTAGCGCTAAACAATGAGCAGTTCTTC.